This record covers a single T cell receptor beta chain. Its recognized antigen is unknown. The sample holds no much larger clone one base away, and base qualities are not on file. The data belong to a study of T cells in Graves' hyperthyroidism and ophthalmopathy (dated by TCRdb to about 2019). Notes on the research overall: Peripheral blood was sampled at the time of initial diagnosis, prior to any treatment. TCR Vbeta CDR3 sequencing of 130 to 150 peripheral blood samples (about 45 ophthalmopathy, about 74 hyperthyroidism and approximately 17 progressor patients) is reported in the paper. The 100 discovery patients were randomly divided into training and test sets at a 7:3 ratio. In addition, the study compared T-cell repertoires in thyroid tissue and in blood from five or six Graves' hyperthyroidism patients. After blood sampling, hyperthyroidism patients were treated with methimazole at a starting dose of 30 mg daily, and ophthalmopathy patients were treated with high-dose intravenous methylprednisolone. An independent validation cohort of around 19 hyperthyroidism patients and about 16 patients who later progressed to ophthalmopathy tested prospective prediction of ophthalmopathy. To identify distinguishing TCR V-J signatures, a discovery cohort of about a hundred patients was used, comprising 43 with Graves' ophthalmopathy and 57 with stable Graves' hyperthyroidism.

General findings and caveats noted by the study authors: No statistical method was used to set the sample size in advance, and investigators knew the group allocation. In validation, the model predicted progression to ophthalmopathy a median of approximately 6.6 months before onset, with about 70% sensitivity and just under 75% specificity. Most expanded thyroid clonotypes (frequency above 0.001) were also detected in blood, a finding suggesting that blood repertoires may reflect thyroid immune responses. A model built on a 13 V-J signature distinguished ophthalmopathy from stable hyperthyroidism, reaching around 88% sensitivity and 81.08% specificity in cross-validation and 80%/75% in testing.

Ophthalmopathy patients had moderately to severely active disease, Clinical Activity Score of at least 3, NOSPECS grade of at least 4, and duration under 3 months. Patients with uncontrolled infections, other autoimmune diseases, pregnancy or lactation were excluded. Diagnoses relied on clinical symptoms, serum thyroxine and TRAb, thyroid ultrasound and orbital computed tomography. PBMCs were separated from roughly 10 ml of fresh peripheral blood using Ficoll-Paque density gradient centrifugation. Total RNA was extracted with Trizol reagent, and quality was checked on an Agilent 2100 Bioanalyzer. TCR beta CDR3 regions were amplified from RNA transcripts. The first round of RT-PCR for the TCR CDR3 was performed with the HTBI primer set and the Qiagen OneStep RT-PCR kit. Libraries were constructed in a second round of multiplex PCR, after which size selection and purification were carried out. Sequencing of the libraries was done on an Illumina HiSeq2000 using paired-end 100 bp reads. Per the source publication's procedure: Raw data were processed with SOAPnuke, discarding reads with adapters, uncalled bases, mean Phred below 15, or no exact constant-primer or identifier match. COPE v1.2.5 was used to merge the high-quality paired reads, and each unique nucleotide sequence was defined as a clonotype. MiTCR v1.1 was used to align clonotypes to the IMGT TRBV, TRBD and TRBJ reference segments. Only V-J combinations with frequency above 0.0001, covering roughly 99% of repertoires, were analysed. The TCS score was defined as the ratio of F50 (clonal expansion) to E x V (chaos), calculated using BLOSUM62-based TCRdist between CDR3 peptides within each V-J. Welch's t-statistics and random forest reduced roughly 500 V-J features to about 12, which were used in a naive Bayes classifier (R e1071). The public reads were reanalyzed by TCRdb: fastp trimming at Q25, MiXCR alignment, in-frame beta chains only. Each CDR3 protein gets just one entry, which takes the most common genes and DNA from the rows behind it. The V and J calls and clone size come from TCRdb's table, not from the authors' own analysis. The sample contains about 270,000 distinct CDR3 sequences, approximately 23% of them found a single time. In total, the top ten clones hold around 60% of the sample.

A distance of 14 bases separates the germline ends of V and J, which lose 0 bases and 4 bases respectively. From the cysteine through the phenylalanine, the CDR3 covers 16 amino acids. Of the read, only the CDR3 DNA is kept; its 48 bases are in frame from base 1. The germline V gene encodes CDR1 KGHDR and CDR2 SFDVKD. Sequencing used blood. This receptor chain uses TRBV24-1 and TRBJ2-5; the D gene may be TRBD1 or TRBD2, since each aligns over 5 bases. This TCR derives from a man aged 25-45 years with Graves' ophthalmopathy. DNA sequence: TGTGCCACCAGTGATTTGCGGATAGGGGCGGGAGAGACCCAGTACTTC. Protein translation: CATSDLRIGAGETQYF.